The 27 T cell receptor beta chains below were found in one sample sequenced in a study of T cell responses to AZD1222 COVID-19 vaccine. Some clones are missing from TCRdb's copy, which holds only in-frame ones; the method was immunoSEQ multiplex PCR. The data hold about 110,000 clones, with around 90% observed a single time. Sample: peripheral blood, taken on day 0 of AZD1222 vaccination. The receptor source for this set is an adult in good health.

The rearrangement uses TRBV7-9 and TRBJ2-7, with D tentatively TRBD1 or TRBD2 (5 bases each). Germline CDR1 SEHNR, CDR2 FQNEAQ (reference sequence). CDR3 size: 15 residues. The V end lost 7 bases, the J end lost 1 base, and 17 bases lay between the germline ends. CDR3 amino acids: CASNPGQGLSYEQYF. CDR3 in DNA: TGTGCCAGCAACCCGGGGCAGGGTTTGTCCTACGAGCAGTACTTC.

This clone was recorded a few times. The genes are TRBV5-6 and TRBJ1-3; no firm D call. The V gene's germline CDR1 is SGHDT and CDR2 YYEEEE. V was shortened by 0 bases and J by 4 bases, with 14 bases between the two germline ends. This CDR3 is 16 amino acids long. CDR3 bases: TGTGCCAGCAGCTTGGCCTACTCAACATACGGAAACACCATATATTTT. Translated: CASSLAYSTYGNTIYF.

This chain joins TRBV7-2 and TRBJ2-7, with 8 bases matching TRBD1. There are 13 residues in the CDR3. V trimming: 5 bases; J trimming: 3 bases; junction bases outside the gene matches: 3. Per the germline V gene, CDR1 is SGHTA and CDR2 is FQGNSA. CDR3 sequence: CASSPDRVYEQYF. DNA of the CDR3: TGTGCCAGCAGCCCGGACAGGGTCTACGAGCAGTACTTC.

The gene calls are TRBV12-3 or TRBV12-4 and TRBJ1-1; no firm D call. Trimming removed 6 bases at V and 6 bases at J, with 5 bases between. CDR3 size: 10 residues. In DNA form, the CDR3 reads TGTGCCAGCAGGGGCGCTGAAGCTTTCTTT. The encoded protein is CASRGAEAFF.

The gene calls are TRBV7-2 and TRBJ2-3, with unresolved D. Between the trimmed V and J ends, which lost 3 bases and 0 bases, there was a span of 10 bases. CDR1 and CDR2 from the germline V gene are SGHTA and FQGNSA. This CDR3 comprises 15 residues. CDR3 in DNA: TGTGCCAGCAGCTTTCCGCTGACTAGCACAGATACGCAGTATTTT. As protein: CASSFPLTSTDTQYF.

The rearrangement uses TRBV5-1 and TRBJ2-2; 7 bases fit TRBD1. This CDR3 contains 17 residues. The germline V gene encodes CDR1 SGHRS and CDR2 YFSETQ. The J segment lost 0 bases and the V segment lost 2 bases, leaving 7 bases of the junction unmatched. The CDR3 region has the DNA TGCGCCAGCAGCTTACCCCGACAGGGACCGAACACCGGGGAGCTGTTTTTT. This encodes CASSLPRQGPNTGELFF.

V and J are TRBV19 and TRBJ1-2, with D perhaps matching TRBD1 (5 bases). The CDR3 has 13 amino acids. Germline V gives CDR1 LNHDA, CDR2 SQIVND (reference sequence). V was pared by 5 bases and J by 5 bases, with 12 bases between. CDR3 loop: CASSPDNSYGYTF. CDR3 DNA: TGTGCCAGTAGTCCGGACAACTCGTATGGCTACACCTTC. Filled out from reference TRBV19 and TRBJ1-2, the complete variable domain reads DGGITQSPKYLFRKEGQNVTLSCEQNLNHDAMYWYRQDPGQGLRLIYYSQIVNDFQKGDIAEGYSVSREKKESFPLTVTSAQKNPTAFYLCASSPDNSYGYTFGSGTRLTVV.

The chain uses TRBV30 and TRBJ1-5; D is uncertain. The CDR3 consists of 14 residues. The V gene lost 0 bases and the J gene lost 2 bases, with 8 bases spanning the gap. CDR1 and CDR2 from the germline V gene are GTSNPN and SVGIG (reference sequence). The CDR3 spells CAWSVGRGNQPQHF. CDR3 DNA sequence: TGTGCCTGGAGTGTGGGAAGAGGCAATCAGCCCCAGCATTTT.

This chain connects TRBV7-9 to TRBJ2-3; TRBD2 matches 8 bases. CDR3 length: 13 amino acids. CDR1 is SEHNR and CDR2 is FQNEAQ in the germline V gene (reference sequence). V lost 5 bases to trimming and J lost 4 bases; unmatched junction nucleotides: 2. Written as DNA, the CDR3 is TGTGCCAGCAGCCCCGGGGGGGCAGATACGCAGTATTTT. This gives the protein CASSPGGADTQYF.

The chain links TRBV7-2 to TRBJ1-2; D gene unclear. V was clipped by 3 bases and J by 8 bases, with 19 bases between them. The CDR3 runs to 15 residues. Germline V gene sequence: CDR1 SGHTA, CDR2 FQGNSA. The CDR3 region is CASSFSHTAMGGYTF. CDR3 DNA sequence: TGTGCCAGCAGCTTCAGTCACACAGCGATGGGCGGCTACACCTTC. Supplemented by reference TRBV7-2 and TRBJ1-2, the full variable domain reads GAGVSQSPSNKVTEKGKDVELRCDPISGHTALYWYRQSLGQGLEFLIYFQGNSAPDKSGLPSDRFSAERTGGSVSTLTIQRTQQEDSAVYLCASSFSHTAMGGYTFGSGTRLTVV.

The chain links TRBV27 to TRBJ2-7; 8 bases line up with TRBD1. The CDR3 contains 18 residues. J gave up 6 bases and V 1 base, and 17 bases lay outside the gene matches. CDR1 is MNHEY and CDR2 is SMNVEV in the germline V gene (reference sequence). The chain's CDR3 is CASSLWRDRGTRGSEQYF. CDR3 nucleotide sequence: TGTGCCAGCAGTTTATGGAGAGACAGGGGAACAAGAGGATCCGAGCAGTACTTC.

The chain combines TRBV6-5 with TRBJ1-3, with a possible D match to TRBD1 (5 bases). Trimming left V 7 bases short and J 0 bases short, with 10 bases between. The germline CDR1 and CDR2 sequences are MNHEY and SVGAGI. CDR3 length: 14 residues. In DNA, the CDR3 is TGTGCCAGCACCAGGACAACCTCTGGAAACACCATATATTTT. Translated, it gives CASTRTTSGNTIYF.

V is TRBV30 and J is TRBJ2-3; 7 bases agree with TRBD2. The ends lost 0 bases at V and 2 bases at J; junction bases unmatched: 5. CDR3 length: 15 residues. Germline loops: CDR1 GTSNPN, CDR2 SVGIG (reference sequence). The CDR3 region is CAWSVGGTYTDTQYF. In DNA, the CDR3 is TGTGCCTGGAGTGTGGGAGGGACGTACACAGATACGCAGTATTTT.

The CDR3: CASSLAPGTGSATYEQYF. In DNA form, the CDR3 reads TGTGCCAGCAGCTTAGCTCCCGGGACAGGGAGCGCGACCTACGAGCAGTACTTC. The chain employs TRBV7-9 and TRBJ2-7, with 9 bases aligning to TRBD1. Germline V lookup: CDR1 SEHNR, CDR2 FQNEAQ (reference sequence). The CDR3 runs to 18 residues. V lost 0 bases, J lost 2 bases, and 11 bases stayed unmatched.

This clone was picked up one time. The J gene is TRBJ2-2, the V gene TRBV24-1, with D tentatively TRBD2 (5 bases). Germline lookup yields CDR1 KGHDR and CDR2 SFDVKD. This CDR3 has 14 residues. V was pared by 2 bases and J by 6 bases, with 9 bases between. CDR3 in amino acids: CATSDSRRAGELFF. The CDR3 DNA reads TGTGCCACCAGTGATTCCCGGCGGGCCGGGGAGCTGTTTTTT.

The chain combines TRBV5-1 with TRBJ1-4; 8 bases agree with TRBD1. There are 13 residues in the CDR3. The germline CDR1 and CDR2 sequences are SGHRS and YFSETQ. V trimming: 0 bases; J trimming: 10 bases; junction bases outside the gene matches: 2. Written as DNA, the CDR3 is TGCGCCAGCAGCTTGGGTACAGGGGGAAAACTGTTTTTT. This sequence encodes CASSLGTGGKLFF.

The CDR3 region has the DNA TGCGCCAGCAGCTTGGGAACAGGGAGACAAGAGACCCAGTACTTC. Amino acid sequence: CASSLGTGRQETQYF. The chain has TRBV5-1 and TRBJ2-5, with D possibly being TRBD1 (6 bases). Germline V gives CDR1 SGHRS, CDR2 YFSETQ. V lost 0 bases to trimming and J lost 2 bases, with 11 bases between them. CDR3 length: 15 residues.

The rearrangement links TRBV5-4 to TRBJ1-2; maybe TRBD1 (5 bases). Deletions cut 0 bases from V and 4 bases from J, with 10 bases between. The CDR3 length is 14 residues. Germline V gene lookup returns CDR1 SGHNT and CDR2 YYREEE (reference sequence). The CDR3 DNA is TGTGCCAGCAGCTTGGAGGGGTATGGCTATGGCTACACCTTC. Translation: CASSLEGYGYGYTF.

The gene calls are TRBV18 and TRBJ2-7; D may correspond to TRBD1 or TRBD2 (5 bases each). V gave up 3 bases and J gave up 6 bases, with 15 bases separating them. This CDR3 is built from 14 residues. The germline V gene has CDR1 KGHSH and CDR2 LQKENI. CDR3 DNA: TGTGCCAGCTCACCCGCCGGGACGTCAACCGAGCAGTACTTC. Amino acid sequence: CASSPAGTSTEQYF. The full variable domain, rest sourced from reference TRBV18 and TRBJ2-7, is NAGVMQNPRHLVRRRGQEARLRCSPMKGHSHVYWYRQLPEEGLKFMVYLQKENIIDESGMPKERFSAEFPKEGPSILRIQQVVRGDSAAYFCASSPAGTSTEQYFGPGTRLTVT.

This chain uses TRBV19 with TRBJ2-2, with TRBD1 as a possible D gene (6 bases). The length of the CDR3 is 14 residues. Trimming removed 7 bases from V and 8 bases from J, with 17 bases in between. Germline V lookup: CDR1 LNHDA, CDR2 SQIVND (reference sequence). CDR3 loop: CASTTRGTLGELFF. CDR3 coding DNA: TGTGCCAGTACCACGAGGGGGACCTTGGGGGAGCTGTTTTTT.

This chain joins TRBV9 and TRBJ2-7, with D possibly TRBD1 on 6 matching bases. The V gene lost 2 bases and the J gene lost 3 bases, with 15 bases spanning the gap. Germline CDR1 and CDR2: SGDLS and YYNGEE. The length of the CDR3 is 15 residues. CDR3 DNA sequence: TGTGCCAGCAGCGTGTCTACAGGGTCTGGCTACGAGCAGTACTTC. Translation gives CASSVSTGSGYEQYF.

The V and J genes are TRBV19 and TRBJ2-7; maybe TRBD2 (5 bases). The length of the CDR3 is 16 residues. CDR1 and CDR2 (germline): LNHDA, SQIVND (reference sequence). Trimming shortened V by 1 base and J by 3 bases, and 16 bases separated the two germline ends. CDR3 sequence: CASSIVLGGWNYEQYF. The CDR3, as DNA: TGTGCCAGTAGTATAGTCCTAGGAGGATGGAACTACGAGCAGTACTTC.

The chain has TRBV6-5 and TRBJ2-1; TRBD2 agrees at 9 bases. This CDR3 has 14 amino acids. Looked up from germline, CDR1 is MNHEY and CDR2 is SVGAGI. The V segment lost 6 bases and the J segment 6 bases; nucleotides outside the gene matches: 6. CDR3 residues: CASRGGGRGNEQFF. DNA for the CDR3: TGTGCCAGCAGAGGAGGCGGGAGGGGCAATGAGCAGTTCTTC.

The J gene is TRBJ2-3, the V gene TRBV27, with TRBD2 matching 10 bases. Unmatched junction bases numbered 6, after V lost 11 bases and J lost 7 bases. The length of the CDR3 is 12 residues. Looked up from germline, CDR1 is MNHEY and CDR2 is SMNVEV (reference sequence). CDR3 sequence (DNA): TGTGCCGGGGGGACTAGCGTTTATACGCAGTATTTT. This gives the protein CAGGTSVYTQYF.

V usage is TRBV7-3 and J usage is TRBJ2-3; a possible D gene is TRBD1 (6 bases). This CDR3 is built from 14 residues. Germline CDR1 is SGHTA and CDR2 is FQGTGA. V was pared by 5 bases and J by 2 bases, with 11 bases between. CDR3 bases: TGTGCCAGCAGCCCGGACAGATTCACAGATACGCAGTATTTT. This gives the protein CASSPDRFTDTQYF. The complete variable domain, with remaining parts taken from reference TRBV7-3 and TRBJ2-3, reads GAGVSQTPSNKVTEKGKYVELRCDPISGHTALYWYRQSLGQGPEFLIYFQGTGAADDSGLPNDRFFAVRPEGSVSTLKIQRTERGDSAVYLCASSPDRFTDTQYFGPGTRLTVL.

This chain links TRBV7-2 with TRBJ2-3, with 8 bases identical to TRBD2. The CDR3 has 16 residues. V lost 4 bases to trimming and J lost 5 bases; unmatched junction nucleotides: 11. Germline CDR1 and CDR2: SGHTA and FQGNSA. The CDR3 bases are TGTGCCAGCAGCTCCGACCCCCTTAGCGGGGTAGATACGCAGTATTTT. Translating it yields CASSSDPLSGVDTQYF. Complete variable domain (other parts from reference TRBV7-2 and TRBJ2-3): GAGVSQSPSNKVTEKGKDVELRCDPISGHTALYWYRQSLGQGLEFLIYFQGNSAPDKSGLPSDRFSAERTGGSVSTLTIQRTQQEDSAVYLCASSSDPLSGVDTQYFGPGTRLTVL.

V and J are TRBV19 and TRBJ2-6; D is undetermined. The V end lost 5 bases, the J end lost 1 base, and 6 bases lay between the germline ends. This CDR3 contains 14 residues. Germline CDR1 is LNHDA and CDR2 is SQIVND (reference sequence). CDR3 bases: TGTGCCAGTAGTCGATCGTCTGGGGCCAACGTCCTGACTTTC. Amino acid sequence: CASSRSSGANVLTF.